This T cell receptor beta chain is drawn from a study of cytomegalovirus exposure and HLA in healthy donors. Looking at the study overall: The roughly 130 validation repertoires used the same platform as the 550 to 700 first-cohort repertoires (as reported by a later analysis). The study, taken as a whole, reports: Cytomegalovirus status was reportedly diagnosed by the classifier with high specificity and sensitivity. In vitro data verified a few CMV-associated chains as specific for CMV antigens.

Profiling relied on immunoSEQ multiplex PCR, and the TCRdb table lists in-frame clones only, not all of them. The sample lists about 240,000 clones; roughly 86% were seen once. Comment on this clone: Its specificity is not known.

V lost 8 bases to trimming and J lost 3 bases; unmatched junction nucleotides: 11. Per the germline V gene, CDR1 is SGHDT and CDR2 is YYEEEE. The CDR3 extends over 14 amino acids. Separation from the approximately 670-subject first cohort characterized the roughly 110-subject validation cohort, to which the donors belonged. The chain joins TRBV5-6 to TRBJ2-7, with 7 bases that match TRBD2. The sequenced material came from PBMCs. This receptor was obtained from a woman in her 30s in good health and CMV-seropositive. The CDR3 sequence is CASGRLAIIYEQYF. CDR3 DNA sequence: TGTGCCAGTGGAAGACTAGCTATTATCTACGAGCAGTACTTC.